These 17 T cell receptor beta chains were sequenced from one sample in a study of T-cell memory formation after mild COVID-19. A single record per CDR3 protein comes from TCRdb applying MiXCR to the 5' RACE reads. The sample includes roughly 370,000 distinct CDR3 sequences, roughly 15% of them seen just once. Sample: PBMCs or a T cell subset sorted from them (not recorded which). The receptors derive from a man between 18 and 35 years old who had mild COVID-19 (a few samples of this study predate the infection). Cell type and time point are not known.

This chain connects TRBV7-8 to TRBJ1-2; D call uncertain. CDR3 length: 16 amino acids. V lost 5 bases and J 1 base, leaving 17 bases between the germline ends. Germline assignment: CDR1 SGHVS and CDR2 FQNEAQ. The CDR3 sequence: CASSHSRLPYNYGYTF. The CDR3 DNA follows: TGTGCCAGCAGCCATTCGAGACTACCATATAACTATGGCTACACCTTC.

The chain combines TRBV20-1 with TRBJ1-2; D not certain. CDR1 and CDR2 (germline): DFQATT, SNEGSKA (reference sequence). The CDR3 length is 13 residues. Trimming left V 1 base short and J 8 bases short, with 14 bases between. CDR3 in DNA: TGCAGTGCTAGAGCGGTACTTACGGGGGGCTACACCTTC. Its translation is CSARAVLTGGYTF.

The V and J genes are TRBV5-1 and TRBJ1-6; D is ambiguous. The CDR3 contains 16 residues. CDR1 is SGHRS, CDR2 YFSETQ, per germline. V lost 0 bases and J 3 bases, leaving 10 bases between the germline ends. CDR3 residues: CASSLASQIYNSPLHF. For the CDR3, the DNA is TGCGCCAGCAGCTTGGCCTCACAGATCTATAATTCACCCCTCCACTTT.

The chain joins TRBV3-1 to TRBJ1-3; D remains ambiguous. The CDR3 spans 14 residues. Per the germline V gene, CDR1 is LGHDT and CDR2 is YNNKEL (reference sequence). Trimming removed 2 bases from V and 3 bases from J, with 8 bases in between. The CDR3 DNA follows: TGTGCCAGCAGCCAACGGGAATTTGGAAACACCATATATTTT. It specifies CASSQREFGNTIYF.

This clonotype was found many times. V and J are TRBV5-1 and TRBJ1-1; D is unresolved. V was clipped by 3 bases and J by 2 bases, with 8 bases between them. The CDR3 is made up of 13 amino acids. Germline-derived CDR1 and CDR2 are SGHRS and YFSETQ. The DNA for the CDR3 is TGCGCCAGCAGCTGGGGTAGCAACACTGAAGCTTTCTTT. Its translation is CASSWGSNTEAFF.

This clonotype was picked up a small number of times. V gene TRBV10-3 combines with J gene TRBJ2-3; D may match TRBD1 or TRBD2 (5 bases each). This CDR3 has 14 amino acids. Germline V lookup: CDR1 ENHRY, CDR2 SYGVKD. Trimming took off 2 bases at V and 12 bases at J, with 18 bases between the two ends. The CDR3, as DNA: TGTGCCATCAGTGAGACATCCGGGACCACTAAACAGTATTTT. Translated, it gives CAISETSGTTKQYF.

V is TRBV12-3 or TRBV12-4 and J is TRBJ2-5; D is tentatively TRBD1 or TRBD2 (5 bases each). V gave up 7 bases and J gave up 0 bases, with 9 bases separating them. CDR3 length: 13 amino acids. Here the CDR3 reads CASTWGYQETQYF. In DNA form, the CDR3 reads TGTGCCAGCACCTGGGGGTACCAAGAGACCCAGTACTTC.

CDR3 coding DNA: TGTGCCAGCAGCCCAAAGGTGGCCCAGTACTTC. Its translation is CASSPKVAQYF. This rearrangement joins TRBV7-6 to TRBJ2-5; D uncertain. CDR1 is SGHVS and CDR2 is FNYEAQ in the germline V gene. The CDR3 consists of 11 residues. The V end was cut by 5 bases, the J end by 9 bases, with 10 bases between.

This clonotype was picked up a small number of times. V gene TRBV7-3 combines with J gene TRBJ2-1, with 7 bases that match TRBD1. CDR1 is SGHTA and CDR2 is FQGTGA in the germline V gene. The V segment lost 5 bases and the J segment 5 bases; nucleotides outside the gene matches: 9. The CDR3 length is 15 residues. Here the CDR3 DNA reads TGTGCCAGCAGCCCATCCGGGACAGCAAACAATGAGCAGTTCTTC. Translating gives CASSPSGTANNEQFF.

This clonotype was seen more than once but under ten times. The chain links TRBV20-1 to TRBJ2-4; 8 bases match TRBD1. The CDR3 is 15 residues long. Germline CDR1 and CDR2: DFQATT and SNEGSKA (reference sequence). Trimming removed 5 bases from V and 0 bases from J; junction bases left unmatched: 6. This chain's CDR3 is CSADRQGIAKNIQYF. The CDR3 DNA reads as TGCAGTGCTGACAGACAGGGGATAGCCAAAAACATTCAGTACTTC.

This clonotype was detected only a few times. J is TRBJ1-1 and V is TRBV5-1; D uncertain. The germline V gene encodes CDR1 SGHRS and CDR2 YFSETQ. This CDR3 contains 15 residues. Trimming shortened V by 1 base and J by 1 base, and 11 bases separated the two germline ends. The CDR3 spells CASSLSVSQNTEAFF. DNA of the CDR3: TGCGCCAGCAGCTTGTCAGTCAGTCAGAACACTGAAGCTTTCTTT.

This clonotype was seen a few times. The genes are TRBV12-3 or TRBV12-4 and TRBJ1-1; D possibly corresponds to TRBD1 (6 bases). The CDR3 length is 17 residues. V shed 5 bases and J shed 5 bases, with 24 bases lying between them. The CDR3: CASSKTYLQGGLTEAFF. In nucleotides, the CDR3 is TGTGCCAGCAGTAAGACCTACCTACAGGGTGGATTGACTGAAGCTTTCTTT.

V gene TRBV28 combines with J gene TRBJ2-7, with D possibly being TRBD1 (6 bases). Germline loops: CDR1 MDHEN, CDR2 SYDVKM. The CDR3 length is 14 residues. Trimming pared 1 base from V and 2 bases from J, leaving 9 bases between. The CDR3 sequence: CASSLFQGTYEQYV. CDR3 DNA: TGTGCCAGCAGTTTATTTCAGGGGACCTACGAGCAGTACGTC.

At least ten counts were recorded for this clonotype. The genes are TRBV20-1 and TRBJ2-7, with D perhaps given as TRBD1 or TRBD2 (6 bases each). The CDR3 has 15 amino acids. CDR1 is DFQATT, CDR2 SNEGSKA, per germline (reference sequence). V dropped 0 bases and J dropped 4 bases, with 16 bases sitting between them. CDR3 region: CSARDPGASVYEQYF. Written as DNA, the CDR3 is TGCAGTGCTAGAGACCCGGGGGCCTCCGTGTACGAGCAGTACTTC.

The J gene is TRBJ2-6, the V gene TRBV6-2 or TRBV6-3; D uncertain. Germline CDR1 and CDR2: MNHEY and SVGEGT. V gave up 7 bases and J gave up 2 bases, with 6 bases separating them. The CDR3 contains 13 residues. Written as DNA, the CDR3 is TGTGCCAGCACGACGGCTGGGGCCAACGTCCTGACTTTC. Its protein product is CASTTAGANVLTF.

The rearrangement links TRBV5-1 to TRBJ2-1; 10 bases line up with TRBD2. The germline V gene encodes CDR1 SGHRS and CDR2 YFSETQ. Trimming removed 0 bases from V and 8 bases from J; junction bases left unmatched: 5. The CDR3 has 15 residues. The CDR3 DNA reads as TGCGCCAGCAGCTTGGGGCTAGCGGGGGTCGATGAGCAGTTCTTC. Translating it yields CASSLGLAGVDEQFF. Variable domain in full (rest from reference TRBV5-1 and TRBJ2-1): KAGVTQTPRYLIKTRGQQVTLSCSPISGHRSVSWYQQTPGQGLQFLFEYFSETQRNKGNFPGRFSGRQFSNSRSEMNVSTLELGDSALYLCASSLGLAGVDEQFFGPGTRLTVL.

The chain carries TRBV6-2 or TRBV6-3 and TRBJ2-2; D gene unclear. Germline V lookup: CDR1 MNHEY, CDR2 SVGEGT. This CDR3 contains 13 residues. V lost 7 bases to trimming and J lost 4 bases, with 10 bases between them. CDR3 in amino acids: CASTAESTGELFF. The DNA of the CDR3 is TGTGCCAGCACCGCAGAGTCCACCGGGGAGCTGTTTTTT.